Presented here are 26 T cell receptor beta chains from one specimen sequenced in a study of blood T cell repertoires in COVID-19. The method was immunoSEQ multiplex PCR; TCRdb's version includes in-frame clones alone and lacks a portion of them. This table has about 210,000 clones, around 82% appearing once. Sample: peripheral blood. These receptors were taken from a human donor in a cohort sampled during active COVID-19.

The rearrangement joins TRBV29-1 to TRBJ2-7; no firm D call. The CDR3 runs to 12 residues. Germline V lookup: CDR1 SQVTM, CDR2 ANQGSEA. Trimming cost V 4 bases and J 4 bases, with 11 bases left between them. CDR3 in amino acids: CSVGEASYEQYF. As DNA, the CDR3 is TGCAGCGTTGGAGAGGCATCTTACGAGCAGTACTTC.

The J gene is TRBJ2-1, the V gene TRBV5-1; 14 positions agree with TRBD2. Trimming removed 4 bases from V and 7 bases from J; junction bases left unmatched: 4. Germline CDR1 and CDR2: SGHRS and YFSETQ. The CDR3 runs 15 residues. The CDR3 DNA follows: TGCGCCAGCAGCGTCGGGACTAGCGGGGGAAATGAGCAGTTCTTC. This gives the protein CASSVGTSGGNEQFF.

The rearrangement links TRBV6-4 to TRBJ2-1; D is perhaps TRBD2 (6 bases). This CDR3 is built from 15 residues. Trimming stripped 0 bases from V and 6 bases from J, with 12 bases between. Germline-derived CDR1 and CDR2 are MRHNA and SNTAGT. CDR3: CASSDSGAGVNEQFF. The CDR3 nucleotides read TGTGCCAGCAGTGACTCGGGAGCGGGCGTCAATGAGCAGTTCTTC.

The rearrangement uses TRBV5-8 and TRBJ1-2; a possible D gene is TRBD1 (5 bases). The CDR3 runs to 12 residues. The germline CDR1 and CDR2 sequences are SGHTS and YDEGEE. The ends were cut back, 3 bases at V and 4 bases at J, with 7 bases in the middle. The CDR3 DNA reads as TGTGCCAGCAGCTGGGGCCTCTATGGCTACACCTTC. This translates into CASSWGLYGYTF.

This chain uses TRBV28 with TRBJ1-1, with TRBD1 matching 8 bases. The ends lost 7 bases at V and 10 bases at J; junction bases unmatched: 11. The germline V gene encodes CDR1 MDHEN and CDR2 SYDVKM. The CDR3 is made up of 13 amino acids. The DNA of the CDR3 is TGTGCCAGCATACCAGGACAGGGTGTAGGAGCTTTCTTT. It specifies CASIPGQGVGAFF.

The CDR3 reads CASSRGNEFYEQYF. CDR3 bases: TGTGCCAGCAGTAGAGGGAATGAGTTCTACGAGCAGTACTTC. This chain links TRBV6-6 with TRBJ2-7; tentative D call: TRBD2 (5 bases). CDR1 and CDR2 from the germline V gene are MNHNY and SVGAGI (reference sequence). The V gene lost 5 bases and the J gene lost 3 bases, with 14 bases spanning the gap. CDR3 length equals 14 residues.

The chain recombines TRBV7-2 with TRBJ2-5; weak D call: TRBD2 (5 bases). Germline-derived CDR1 and CDR2 are SGHTA and FQGNSA. This CDR3 spans 15 amino acids. V was cut by 4 bases and J by 0 bases, with 12 bases left in between. The CDR3 DNA is TGTGCCAGCAGCTCCGGAGCGGCTGACCAAGAGACCCAGTACTTC. Protein: CASSSGAADQETQYF.

The chain recombines TRBV5-4 with TRBJ2-7; possibly TRBD1 for D (5 bases). Germline lookup yields CDR1 SGHNT and CDR2 YYREEE (reference sequence). The CDR3 is 14 residues long. V lost 3 bases and J 2 bases, leaving 12 bases between the germline ends. The CDR3 coding sequence is TGTGCCAGCAGCTCGAAGACAGAGCCCTACGAGCAGTACTTC. This translates into CASSSKTEPYEQYF.

This clone was detected only a few times. The chain recombines TRBV24-1 with TRBJ2-1, with 8 bases matching TRBD1. The CDR3 is 13 amino acids. Germline-derived CDR1 and CDR2 are KGHDR and SFDVKD. Trimming at V came to 3 bases and at J to 15 bases, leaving 9 bases not matched to a gene. The chain's CDR3 is CATSDPARGLGFF. The CDR3 DNA reads as TGTGCCACCAGTGATCCCGCCAGGGGGCTCGGGTTCTTC.

This clone has just one count. This chain connects TRBV24-1 to TRBJ2-3, with 7 positions matching TRBD1. Germline CDR1 and CDR2: KGHDR and SFDVKD. The CDR3 totals 16 residues. The trim removed 3 bases at V and 5 bases at J, leaving 10 bases unmatched. The CDR3 region has the DNA TGTGCCACCAGTGATAACGTAGGGGGCTCTGAAGATACGCAGTATTTT. It specifies CATSDNVGGSEDTQYF.

The chain joins TRBV7-9 to TRBJ1-2, with D unresolved. The CDR3 runs to 13 residues. V lost 1 base to trimming and J lost 8 bases, with 11 bases between them. Germline-derived CDR1 and CDR2 are SEHNR and FQNEAQ (reference sequence). DNA for the CDR3: TGTGCCAGCAGCTTAGAACCGGGAGGCGGCTACACCTTC. Protein sequence: CASSLEPGGGYTF.

This sequence joins TRBV3-1 (or the pseudogene TRBV3-2) and TRBJ1-5; maybe TRBD1 (6 bases). V was clipped by 0 bases and J by 4 bases, with 10 bases between them. The CDR3 consists of 15 residues. Germline values: CDR1 LGHDT, CDR2 YNNKEL (reference sequence). The CDR3 reads CASSQDIQGNQPQHF. CDR3 bases: TGTGCCAGCAGCCAAGATATCCAGGGGAATCAGCCCCAGCATTTT.

The chain recombines TRBV7-2 with TRBJ1-2; 7 positions match TRBD1. J gave up 6 bases and V 1 base, and 8 bases lay outside the gene matches. Germline V CDR1 and CDR2: SGHTA, FQGNSA. The CDR3 covers 15 residues. CDR3 coding DNA: TGTGCCAGCAGCTTAGTGGGACAGTCGGGAGATGGCTACACCTTC. It specifies CASSLVGQSGDGYTF.

Regarding this clone: The CDR3 carries no conserved terminal phenylalanine or tryptophan, so it likely arises from a read error. The DNA is omitted, as the CDR3 cannot be located on it reliably, and the CDR3 follows TCRdb's listing. The chain carries TRBV11-2 and TRBJ2-7; the D call of TRBD1 is as the table states it, not checked on the DNA. Termini included, the CDR3 measures 12 amino acids. CDR1 SGHAT and CDR2 FQNNGV come from the germline V gene. This CDR3 is CASSLLRDRPTY.

This chain uses TRBV2 with TRBJ2-2; the match to TRBD1 covers 9 bases. The CDR3 has 14 residues. CDR1 and CDR2 from the germline V gene are SNHLY and FYNNEI. V was pared by 4 bases and J by 5 bases, with 2 bases of the junction left unmatched. In nucleotides, the CDR3 is TGTGCCAGCAGTGTACAGGGGGCAACCGGGGAGCTGTTTTTT. Its protein is CASSVQGATGELFF.

The CDR3 region has the DNA TGTGCCATCAGTGAGGGGAGGCAGGCTCAGGAGCAGTACTTC. It codes for CAISEGRQAQEQYF. V is TRBV10-3 and J is TRBJ2-7, with D tentatively TRBD2 (6 bases). In germline, CDR1 is ENHRY, CDR2 SYGVKD. This CDR3 contains 14 residues. V was pared by 2 bases and J by 7 bases, with 15 bases between.

The chain joins TRBV5-1 to TRBJ1-2; tentative D call: TRBD1 (5 bases). Looked up from germline, CDR1 is SGHRS and CDR2 is YFSETQ. V lost 4 bases to trimming and J lost 0 bases, with 16 bases between them. This CDR3 contains 16 residues. CDR3 region: CASSPQPGGPNYGYTF. CDR3 DNA sequence: TGCGCCAGCAGCCCCCAGCCGGGGGGACCTAACTATGGCTACACCTTC.

J is TRBJ1-1 and V is TRBV3-1 (or the pseudogene TRBV3-2); 7 nucleotides align to TRBD1. Germline CDR1 reads LGHDT; CDR2 reads YNNKEL (reference sequence). This CDR3 is built from 16 residues. V shed 4 bases, J shed 0 bases, and the junction held 8 bases outside the gene matches. CDR3 nucleotides: TGTGCCAGCAGCCCCGGGGACAGAGGGATGAACACTGAAGCTTTCTTT. Translation: CASSPGDRGMNTEAFF.

This clone has only a few counts. This chain connects TRBV7-9 to TRBJ2-7, with D perhaps TRBD1 (5 bases). The germline V and J ends were trimmed by 4 bases and 2 bases, with 6 bases remaining between them. Germline-derived CDR1 and CDR2 are SEHNR and FQNEAQ (reference sequence). The length of the CDR3 is 12 residues. The CDR3 DNA follows: TGTGCCAGCAGCTCACAGGCCTACGAGCAGTACTTC. Amino acid sequence: CASSSQAYEQYF.

This clone has ten or more counts. The CDR3 DNA reads TGTGCCAGCAGTCCCCAGAATACCGGGGAGCTGTTTTTT. As protein: CASSPQNTGELFF. This sequence joins TRBV2 and TRBJ2-2; D gene uncertain. The CDR3 is 13 residues long. Trimming stripped 5 bases from V and 5 bases from J, with 9 bases between. Germline CDR1 reads SNHLY; CDR2 reads FYNNEI. The full variable domain, with the rest looked up from reference TRBV2 and TRBJ2-2, is EPEVTQTPSHQVTQMGQEVILRCVPISNHLYFYWYRQILGQKVEFLVSFYNNEISEKSEIFDDQFSVERPDGSNFTLKIRSTKLEDSAMYFCASSPQNTGELFFGEGSRLTVL.

This chain joins TRBV5-4 and TRBJ2-7; D may be TRBD2 (6 bases). V shed 3 bases and J shed 2 bases, with 9 bases lying between them. The V gene's germline CDR1 is SGHNT and CDR2 YYREEE (reference sequence). This CDR3 is built from 13 residues. As DNA, the CDR3 is TGTGCCAGCAGCTCGACTAGGCCCTACGAGCAGTACTTC. This gives the protein CASSSTRPYEQYF.

This clone was counted once. Here the CDR3 DNA reads TGTGCCAGCAGCCCCCCCGGGGTTAATCAGTTCTTC. Translating gives CASSPPGVNQFF. The gene calls are TRBV4-2 and TRBJ2-1, with a weak D call TRBD2 (5 bases). Trimming removed 4 bases at V and 13 bases at J, with 14 bases between. The germline V gene encodes CDR1 LGHNA and CDR2 YNFKEQ. The CDR3 is made up of 12 amino acids.

The rearrangement uses TRBV3-1 (or the pseudogene TRBV3-2) and TRBJ2-1; 14 positions match TRBD2. J gave up 7 bases and V 0 bases, and 5 bases lay outside the gene matches. The germline V gene has CDR1 LGHDT and CDR2 YNNKEL (reference sequence). CDR3 length: 17 amino acids. The CDR3 sequence: CASSQEPRTSGRNEQFF. The DNA for the CDR3 is TGTGCCAGCAGCCAAGAACCTCGGACTAGCGGGAGGAATGAGCAGTTCTTC.

The chain carries TRBV6-2 or TRBV6-3 and TRBJ2-2, with 7 bases aligning to TRBD1. CDR3 size: 16 residues. Germline lookup yields CDR1 MNHEY and CDR2 SVGEGT. With V trimmed by 7 bases and J by 0 bases, 8 bases remained unmatched. The DNA of the CDR3 is TGTGCCAGCACCCCGGGACAGTACTCGAACACCGGGGAGCTGTTTTTT. This sequence encodes CASTPGQYSNTGELFF.

CDR3 in amino acids: CASSFRTGNTEAFF. CDR3 nucleotide sequence: TGTGCCAGCAGTTTTCGGACAGGGAACACTGAAGCTTTCTTT. The chain uses TRBV27 and TRBJ1-1; 7 positions match TRBD1. With 3 bases clipped from V and 1 base from J, the junction kept 2 bases outside the gene matches. Germline CDR1 MNHEY, CDR2 SMNVEV (reference sequence). CDR3 length: 14 residues.

The chain couples TRBV4-1 to TRBJ2-7, with D perhaps matching TRBD2 (6 bases). Germline V gene data show CDR1 as MGHRA and CDR2 as YSYEKL. This CDR3 region has 16 residues. V lost 4 bases and J 3 bases, leaving 19 bases between the germline ends. Written as DNA, the CDR3 is TGCGCCAGCAGCCTCAGCGGGCAGGGTGGACACTACGAGCAGTACTTC. It specifies CASSLSGQGGHYEQYF.